These 27 T cell receptor beta chains were all obtained from the same sample, sequenced in a study of a mutant IDH1 vaccine in newly diagnosed glioma. Only in-frame clones appear in the TCRdb table, and some are missing; sequencing was by immunoSEQ multiplex PCR. The sample includes around 89,000 clones, 83% of them seen just once. Documented time point: baseline, week 1 (first vaccination visit). The treatment denotes: pre-vaccination baseline after standard-of-care therapy. Sequenced here: PBMCs, sampled from a glioma patient treated with radiotherapy, temozolomide or both. All receptors derive from a woman in her forties or fifties with glioma.

This rearrangement joins TRBV28 to TRBJ2-5; possibly TRBD1 for D (7 bases). Germline values: CDR1 MDHEN, CDR2 SYDVKM. This CDR3 spans 14 amino acids. V was pared by 3 bases and J by 9 bases, with 17 bases between. The CDR3 DNA reads as TGTGCCAGCAGTTTTCCCGTCACAGGGGAGGCCCAGTACTTC. It is translated as CASSFPVTGEAQYF.

This chain uses TRBV28 with TRBJ1-5; D gene ambiguous. This CDR3 has 13 residues. Per the germline V gene, CDR1 is MDHEN and CDR2 is SYDVKM. V was pared by 4 bases and J by 4 bases, with 8 bases between. The CDR3 reads CASSYLANQPQHF. The CDR3, as DNA: TGTGCCAGCAGTTACCTCGCGAATCAGCCCCAGCATTTT.

This clone came up once. The chain couples TRBV2 to TRBJ1-4; 9 positions agree with TRBD1. This CDR3 contains 15 residues. The V segment lost 4 bases and the J segment 0 bases; nucleotides outside the gene matches: 0. Looked up from germline, CDR1 is SNHLY and CDR2 is FYNNEI. The CDR3 spells CASSGTGATNEKLFF. In DNA form, the CDR3 reads TGTGCCAGCAGTGGGACAGGGGCAACTAATGAAAAACTGTTTTTT. Full variable domain (missing parts from reference TRBV2 and TRBJ1-4): EPEVTQTPSHQVTQMGQEVILRCVPISNHLYFYWYRQILGQKVEFLVSFYNNEISEKSEIFDDQFSVERPDGSNFTLKIRSTKLEDSAMYFCASSGTGATNEKLFFGSGTQLSVL.

The count of this clone is one. The chain links TRBV6-5 to TRBJ1-4, with 11 bases fitting TRBD1. CDR3 length: 16 residues. Germline assignment: CDR1 MNHEY and CDR2 SVGAGI. The V gene end was trimmed by 2 bases and the J gene end by 7 bases; junction bases not matched to a gene: 6. The CDR3 DNA reads as TGTGCCAGCAGTTACGGATGGGGGACAGGGGGTGAAAAACTGTTTTTT. Protein: CASSYGWGTGGEKLFF.

The table lists this clone with a count of one. V gene TRBV5-5 combines with J gene TRBJ2-1; the D is unclear. Germline-derived CDR1 and CDR2 are SGHKS and YYEKEE (reference sequence). With 0 bases removed from V and 5 bases from J, the gap between germline ends came to 9 bases. The CDR3 is made up of 14 amino acids. The DNA of the CDR3 is TGTGCCAGCAGCTTGGTGAATCAGAACAATGAGCAGTTCTTC. Its translation is CASSLVNQNNEQFF.

This clone has just one count. This chain connects TRBV4-1 to TRBJ1-2; D gene unclear. The CDR3 sequence is 16 residues long. CDR1 is MGHRA and CDR2 is YSYEKL in the germline V gene. Trimming took 0 bases from V and 4 from J, leaving 15 bases between them. The CDR3 bases are TGCGCCAGCAGCCAAGAGACTGAGGTTGGAGGCTATGGCTACACCTTC. Translated: CASSQETEVGGYGYTF.

This clone was picked up a small number of times. The V call is TRBV6-6, the J call TRBJ1-5; D ambiguous. This CDR3 contains 14 residues. With 7 bases removed from V and 5 bases from J, the gap between germline ends came to 15 bases. Looked up from germline, CDR1 is MNHNY and CDR2 is SVGAGI (reference sequence). CDR3 DNA sequence: TGTGCCAGCATCCTCCGACCCGCCGATCAGCCCCAGCATTTT. The encoded protein is CASILRPADQPQHF.

Of note for this clone: The identical CDR3 is also encoded by other nucleotide sequences in the sample. The chain uses TRBV5-6 and TRBJ2-7; D is unclear. CDR3 size: 12 residues. The V and J ends lost 2 bases and 2 bases respectively, with 5 bases between them. Germline loops: CDR1 SGHDT, CDR2 YYEEEE. CDR3 amino acids: CASSFSAYEQYF. The CDR3 nucleotides read TGTGCCAGCAGCTTCTCTGCCTACGAGCAGTACTTC.

The chain couples TRBV7-9 to TRBJ1-2; no definite D call. Trimming shortened V by 1 base and J by 8 bases, and 8 bases separated the two germline ends. The CDR3 length is 12 residues. The germline V gene has CDR1 SEHNR and CDR2 FQNEAQ (reference sequence). The DNA of the CDR3 is TGTGCCAGCAGCTTAGTACTAGGGGGCTACACCTTC. It encodes CASSLVLGGYTF.

This clone was observed a few times. The chain links TRBV11-1 to TRBJ2-4; 10 bases align to TRBD2. Germline V CDR1 and CDR2: SGHAT, FQDESV (reference sequence). This CDR3 contains 16 residues. V was pared by 5 bases and J by 6 bases, with 10 bases of the junction left unmatched. This CDR3 reads CASSTILLAGLNIQYF. CDR3 bases: TGTGCCAGCAGCACTATCCTACTAGCGGGGTTAAACATTCAGTACTTC. Complete variable domain (other parts from reference TRBV11-1 and TRBJ2-4): EAEVAQSPRYKITEKSQAVAFWCDPISGHATLYWYRQILGQGPELLVQFQDESVVDDSQLPKDRFSAERLKGVDSTLKIQPAELGDSAMYLCASSTILLAGLNIQYFGAGTRLSVL.

The chain has TRBV7-9 and TRBJ1-2, with 7 nucleotides matching TRBD1. V gave up 2 bases and J gave up 3 bases; unmatched junction bases: 6. The CDR3 loop spans 15 amino acids. Germline V lookup: CDR1 SEHNR, CDR2 FQNEAQ (reference sequence). This CDR3 reads CASSLKQGPYYGYTF. The CDR3 coding sequence is TGTGCCAGCAGCTTAAAACAGGGGCCGTACTATGGCTACACCTTC.

The chain has TRBV5-1 and TRBJ2-7, with 11 positions matching TRBD1. CDR1 SGHRS and CDR2 YFSETQ come from the germline V gene. CDR3 length: 14 amino acids. After removal of 5 bases from V and 9 bases from J, the junction contained 10 bases not matched to a gene. Here the CDR3 DNA reads TGCGCCAGCAGTTCGGGACAGGGGGACACAGCGCAGTACTTC. Amino acid sequence: CASSSGQGDTAQYF.

V gene TRBV6-5 combines with J gene TRBJ2-1; 7 bases map to TRBD1. This CDR3 contains 13 residues. Looked up from germline, CDR1 is MNHEY and CDR2 is SVGAGI. The V and J ends lost 8 bases and 15 bases, in that order; junction bases with no gene match: 16. The CDR3 DNA follows: TGTGCCAGCTGGGGACAGTTTTACAATGAGGTGTTCTTC. Protein: CASWGQFYNEVFF.

J is TRBJ2-7 and V is TRBV2, with 7 bases aligning to TRBD2. Germline CDR1 and CDR2: SNHLY and FYNNEI. J gave up 6 bases and V 4 bases, and 9 bases lay outside the gene matches. CDR3 size: 14 residues. The CDR3 bases are TGTGCCAGCAGTGGGAGGACTAGTGGGGTCGAGCAGTACTTC. This encodes CASSGRTSGVEQYF. The variable domain in full, completed from reference TRBV2 and TRBJ2-7, reads EPEVTQTPSHQVTQMGQEVILRCVPISNHLYFYWYRQILGQKVEFLVSFYNNEISEKSEIFDDQFSVERPDGSNFTLKIRSTKLEDSAMYFCASSGRTSGVEQYFGPGTRLTVT.

This clone was recorded once. The CDR3 sequence is CASSPRQSDTGELFF. DNA for the CDR3: TGTGCCAGCAGCCCAAGGCAATCGGACACCGGGGAGCTGTTTTTT. The chain employs TRBV7-2 and TRBJ2-2; no firm D call. This CDR3 spans 15 amino acids. Trimming removed 5 bases at V and 3 bases at J, with 13 bases between. The V gene's germline CDR1 is SGHTA and CDR2 FQGNSA.

The chain has TRBV15 and TRBJ1-4, with a possible D match to TRBD1 (6 bases). In germline, CDR1 is LNHNV, CDR2 YYDKDF (reference sequence). This CDR3 comprises 16 residues. The ends were cut back, 0 bases at V and 2 bases at J, with 10 bases in the middle. CDR3 nucleotides: TGTGCCACCAGCAGAGAGCTAGGGGGTACTAATGAAAAACTGTTTTTT. It specifies CATSRELGGTNEKLFF.

The CDR3 DNA is TGTGCCAGCAGAGACAGGGGGCGAGTCGGGGAGCTGTTTTTT. The encoded protein is CASRDRGRVGELFF. The chain uses TRBV2 and TRBJ2-2; TRBD1 matches at 10 bases. Losses at the gene ends were 6 bases for V and 7 bases for J; bases not matched to a gene: 5. There are 14 residues in the CDR3. From germline, CDR1 is SNHLY and CDR2 FYNNEI.

The sample holds a few counts of this clone. The gene calls are TRBV5-5 and TRBJ1-5, with 11 bases aligning to TRBD1. Germline V gene data show CDR1 as SGHKS and CDR2 as YYEKEE (reference sequence). The CDR3 spans 17 residues. V shed 0 bases, J shed 5 bases, and the junction held 7 bases outside the gene matches. In nucleotides, the CDR3 is TGTGCCAGCAGCTTGGGGGCCGGGACAGGGGGTCATCAGCCCCAGCATTTT. Translated: CASSLGAGTGGHQPQHF.

This chain joins TRBV5-6 and TRBJ2-5; TRBD2 might be the D (6 bases). The CDR3 is 13 amino acids. Trimming removed 4 bases from V and 5 bases from J, with 12 bases in between. CDR1 and CDR2 from the germline V gene are SGHDT and YYEEEE. The CDR3, as DNA: TGTGCCAGCAGCGGGGGAGGCGGGGAGACCCAGTACTTC. Translation: CASSGGGGETQYF.

About this clone itself: The missing conserved phenylalanine or tryptophan at the end of this CDR3 makes a read error likely. Because the CDR3's place on the DNA is in doubt, the DNA is left out and the CDR3 is given as listed by TCRdb. The V and J genes are TRBV4-1 and TRBJ2-6; the table's D call of TRBD1 was not tested on the DNA. CDR1 and CDR2 (germline): MGHRA, YSYEKL. The CDR3 sequence runs 10 residues, both termini included. This chain's CDR3 is CASSHSTGTA.

This clone appeared a single time. This chain joins TRBV27 and TRBJ1-5; 7 positions match TRBD1. Trimming at V came to 6 bases and at J to 5 bases, leaving 10 bases not matched to a gene. The CDR3 has 15 amino acids. Germline lookup yields CDR1 MNHEY and CDR2 SMNVEV (reference sequence). CDR3 DNA: TGTGCCAGCAGGCCGAGCGGACAGGAGGATCAGCCCCAGCATTTT. This sequence encodes CASRPSGQEDQPQHF.

The sample holds a few counts of this clone. V gene TRBV5-6 combines with J gene TRBJ1-1, with D maybe TRBD1 (6 bases). Germline V lookup: CDR1 SGHDT, CDR2 YYEEEE. With 4 bases removed from V and 2 bases from J, the gap between germline ends came to 15 bases. The CDR3 runs to 15 residues. CDR3 coding DNA: TGTGCCAGCAGCCGATTGGGGGCGGGAAACACTGAAGCTTTCTTT. Translation gives CASSRLGAGNTEAFF.

The chain carries TRBV10-3 and TRBJ1-4; D unresolved. V lost 0 bases, J lost 7 bases, and 12 bases lay in between. Germline CDR1 reads ENHRY; CDR2 reads SYGVKD. The CDR3 extends over 15 amino acids. The DNA of the CDR3 is TGTGCCATCAGTGAGTCGGAGGTTCAAAGTGAAAAACTGTTTTTT. This codes for CAISESEVQSEKLFF.

The genes are TRBV29-1 and TRBJ2-7, with 7 bases aligning to TRBD2. Germline values: CDR1 SQVTM, CDR2 ANQGSEA. The junction had 13 bases not matched to a gene; V was cut back by 7 bases and J by 4 bases. This CDR3 has 14 residues. CDR3 DNA sequence: TGCAGCGCAGACTCGGTAGCGGGTGGATACGAGCAGTACTTC. Translating it yields CSADSVAGGYEQYF.

The chain combines TRBV29-1 with TRBJ2-7; a possible D gene is TRBD2 (5 bases). Germline V gene data show CDR1 as SQVTM and CDR2 as ANQGSEA. V lost 5 bases, J lost 3 bases, and 11 bases lay in between. The CDR3 has 12 residues. The CDR3 nucleotides read TGCAGCGTTAGAGAGGGTATCTACGAGCAGTACTTC. This sequence encodes CSVREGIYEQYF.

The chain combines TRBV4-1 with TRBJ1-1; no reliable D call. The V end lost 0 bases, the J end lost 7 bases, and 12 bases lay between the germline ends. This CDR3 is 14 amino acids long. The germline gives CDR1 MGHRA, CDR2 YSYEKL. CDR3: CASSQEAYYSEAFF. CDR3 coding DNA: TGCGCCAGCAGCCAAGAGGCGTACTACAGTGAAGCTTTCTTT.

This chain connects TRBV27 to TRBJ1-2, with D perhaps matching TRBD1 (5 bases). The CDR3 is 15 residues long. Germline V CDR1 and CDR2: MNHEY, SMNVEV (reference sequence). Trimming stripped 4 bases from V and 6 bases from J, with 18 bases between. The CDR3 DNA follows: TGTGCCAGCAGTTGGTCGGGGACGGCCTCAGATGGCTACACCTTC. It specifies CASSWSGTASDGYTF.